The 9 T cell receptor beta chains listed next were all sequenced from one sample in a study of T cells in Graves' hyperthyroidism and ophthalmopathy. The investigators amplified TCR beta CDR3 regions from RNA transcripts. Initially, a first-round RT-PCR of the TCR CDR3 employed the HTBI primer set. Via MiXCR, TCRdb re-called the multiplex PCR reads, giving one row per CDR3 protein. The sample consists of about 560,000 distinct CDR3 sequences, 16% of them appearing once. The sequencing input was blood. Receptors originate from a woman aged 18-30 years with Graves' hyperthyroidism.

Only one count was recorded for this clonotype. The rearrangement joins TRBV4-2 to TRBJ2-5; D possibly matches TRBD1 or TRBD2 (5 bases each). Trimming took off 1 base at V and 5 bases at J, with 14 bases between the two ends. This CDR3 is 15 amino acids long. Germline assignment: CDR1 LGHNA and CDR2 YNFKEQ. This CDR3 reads CASSQVWGTGETQYF. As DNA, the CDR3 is TGTGCCAGCAGCCAAGTCTGGGGGACCGGGGAGACCCAGTACTTC.

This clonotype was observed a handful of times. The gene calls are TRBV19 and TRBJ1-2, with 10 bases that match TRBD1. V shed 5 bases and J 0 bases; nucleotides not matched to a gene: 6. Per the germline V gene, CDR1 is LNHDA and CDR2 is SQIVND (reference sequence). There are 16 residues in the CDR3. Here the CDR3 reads CASSQGQGVANYGYTF. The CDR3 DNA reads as TGTGCCAGTAGTCAAGGACAGGGGGTCGCTAACTATGGCTACACCTTC.

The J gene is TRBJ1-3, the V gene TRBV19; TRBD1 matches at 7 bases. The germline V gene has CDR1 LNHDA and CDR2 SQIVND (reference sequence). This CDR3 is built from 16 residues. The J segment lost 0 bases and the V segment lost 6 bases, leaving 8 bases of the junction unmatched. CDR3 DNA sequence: TGTGCCAGTAGCGAAGGACAGGTCGTCTCTGGAAACACCATATATTTT. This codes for CASSEGQVVSGNTIYF. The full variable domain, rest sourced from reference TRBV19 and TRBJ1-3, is DGGITQSPKYLFRKEGQNVTLSCEQNLNHDAMYWYRQDPGQGLRLIYYSQIVNDFQKGDIAEGYSVSREKKESFPLTVTSAQKNPTAFYLCASSEGQVVSGNTIYFGEGSWLTVV.

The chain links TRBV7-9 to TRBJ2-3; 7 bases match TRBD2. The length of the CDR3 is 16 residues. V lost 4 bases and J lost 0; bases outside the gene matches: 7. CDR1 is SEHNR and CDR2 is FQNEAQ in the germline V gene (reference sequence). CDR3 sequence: CASSSSSGASTDTQYF. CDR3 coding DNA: TGTGCCAGCAGCTCGAGCAGCGGGGCTAGCACAGATACGCAGTATTTT.

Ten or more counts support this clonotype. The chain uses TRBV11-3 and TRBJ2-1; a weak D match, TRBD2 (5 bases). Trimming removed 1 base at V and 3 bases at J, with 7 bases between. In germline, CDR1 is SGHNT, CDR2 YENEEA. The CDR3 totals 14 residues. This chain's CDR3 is CASSLAGDYNEQFF. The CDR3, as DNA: TGTGCCAGCAGCTTAGCCGGGGACTACAATGAGCAGTTCTTC.

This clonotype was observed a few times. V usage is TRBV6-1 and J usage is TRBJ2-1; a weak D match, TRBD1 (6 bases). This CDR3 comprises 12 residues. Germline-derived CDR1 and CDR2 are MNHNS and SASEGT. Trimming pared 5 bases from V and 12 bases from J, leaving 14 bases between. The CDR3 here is CASSPVGAGQFF. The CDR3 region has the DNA TGTGCCAGCAGTCCAGTGGGGGCTGGGCAGTTCTTC.

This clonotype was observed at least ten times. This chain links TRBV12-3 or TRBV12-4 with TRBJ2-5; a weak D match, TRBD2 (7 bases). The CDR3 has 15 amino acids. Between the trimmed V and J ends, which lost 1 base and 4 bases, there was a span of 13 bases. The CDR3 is CASSLGSGGAETQYF. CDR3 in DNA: TGTGCCAGCAGTTTAGGCTCGGGGGGCGCAGAGACCCAGTACTTC.

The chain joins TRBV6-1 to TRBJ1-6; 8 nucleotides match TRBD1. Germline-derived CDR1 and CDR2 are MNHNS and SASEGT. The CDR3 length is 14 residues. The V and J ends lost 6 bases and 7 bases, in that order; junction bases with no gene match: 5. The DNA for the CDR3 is TGTGCCAGCAGGGACAGGGCGTCAAATTCACCCCTCCACTTT. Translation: CASRDRASNSPLHF.

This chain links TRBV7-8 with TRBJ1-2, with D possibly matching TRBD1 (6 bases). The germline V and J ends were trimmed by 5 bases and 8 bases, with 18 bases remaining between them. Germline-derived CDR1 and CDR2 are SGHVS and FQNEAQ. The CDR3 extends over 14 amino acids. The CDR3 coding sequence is TGTGCCAGCAGCCTAGGGGGGGACTCAGGGGGCTACACCTTC. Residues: CASSLGGDSGGYTF. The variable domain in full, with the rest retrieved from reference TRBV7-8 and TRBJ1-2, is GAGVSQSPRYKVAKRGQDVALRCDPISGHVSLFWYQQALGQGPEFLTYFQNEAQLDKSGLPSDRFFAERPEGSVSTLKIQRTQQEDSAVYLCASSLGGDSGGYTFGSGTRLTVV.